The 25 T cell receptor beta chains listed next were all sequenced from one sample in a study of cytomegalovirus exposure and HLA in healthy donors. 60 Vbeta and 13 Jbeta primers were used in PCR. Produced via immunoSEQ multiplex PCR; TCRdb's table is partial and in-frame only. The sample has some 99,000 clones; roughly 70% are singletons. The specimen was PBMCs. These receptors all come from a woman in her 70s in good health and CMV-seropositive.

The chain has TRBV25-1 and TRBJ1-6; TRBD1 matches 7 bases. The V gene end was trimmed by 5 bases and the J gene end by 4 bases; junction bases not matched to a gene: 5. Germline assignment: CDR1 MGHDK and CDR2 SYGVNS. The CDR3 loop spans 15 amino acids. This CDR3 reads CASSPGQAYNSPLHF. CDR3 DNA sequence: TGTGCCAGCAGTCCCGGACAGGCTTATAATTCACCCCTCCACTTT.

This clone was observed a few times. This chain links TRBV5-6 with TRBJ1-2, with 11 bases matching TRBD1. CDR3 size: 16 residues. The germline V gene encodes CDR1 SGHDT and CDR2 YYEEEE. The V and J ends lost 5 bases and 7 bases, in that order; junction bases with no gene match: 13. The chain's CDR3 is CASSLGMGQGVSGYTF. CDR3 bases: TGTGCCAGCAGTTTAGGCATGGGACAGGGGGTTTCTGGCTACACCTTC. Combining the CDR3 with reference TRBV5-6 and TRBJ1-2 gives the whole variable domain DAGVTQSPTHLIKTRGQQVTLRCSPKSGHDTVSWYQQALGQGPQFIFQYYEEEERQRGNFPDRFSGHQFPNYSSELNVNALLLGDSALYLCASSLGMGQGVSGYTFGSGTRLTVV.

This clone has a handful of counts. The V gene is TRBV9, the J gene TRBJ1-4, with a possible D match to TRBD1 (6 bases). Germline assignment: CDR1 SGDLS and CDR2 YYNGEE. This CDR3 is built from 16 residues. V was cut by 0 bases and J by 7 bases, with 16 bases left in between. Here the CDR3 reads CASSVAGRGQGEKLFF. The CDR3 DNA is TGTGCCAGCAGCGTAGCTGGGCGGGGGCAAGGTGAAAAACTGTTTTTT.

The CDR3 nucleotides read TGTGCCATCAGTGACCGGTTCAATGAGCAGTTCTTC. Translating gives CAISDRFNEQFF. The rearrangement uses TRBV10-3 and TRBJ2-1; D gene unclear. Trimming removed 3 bases from V and 6 bases from J, with 6 bases in between. Germline V gene lookup returns CDR1 ENHRY and CDR2 SYGVKD. The CDR3 consists of 12 residues.

V gene TRBV18 combines with J gene TRBJ1-4; 7 bases are shared with TRBD1. CDR1 KGHSH and CDR2 LQKENI come from the germline V gene. J lost 10 bases, V lost 2 bases, and 4 bases had no gene match. This CDR3 contains 13 residues. CDR3 sequence: CASSPGTEGKLFF. The CDR3 region has the DNA TGTGCCAGCTCACCAGGGACAGAAGGAAAACTGTTTTTT. Full variable domain (missing parts from reference TRBV18 and TRBJ1-4): NAGVMQNPRHLVRRRGQEARLRCSPMKGHSHVYWYRQLPEEGLKFMVYLQKENIIDESGMPKERFSAEFPKEGPSILRIQQVVRGDSAAYFCASSPGTEGKLFFGSGTQLSVL.

The V gene is TRBV19, the J gene TRBJ2-1; the D gene is possibly TRBD2 (6 bases). CDR3 length equals 14 residues. V was cut by 3 bases and J by 0 bases, with 6 bases left in between. Looked up from germline, CDR1 is LNHDA and CDR2 is SQIVND (reference sequence). CDR3 DNA: TGTGCCAGTAGTATGGGGGGCTCCTACAATGAGCAGTTCTTC. Translated, it gives CASSMGGSYNEQFF.

The CDR3 DNA is TGCAGCGTTTCCCCGACAGGTGGGCAAGAGACCCAGTACTTC. Translating gives CSVSPTGGQETQYF. The chain links TRBV29-1 to TRBJ2-5, with D tentatively TRBD1 (6 bases). The CDR3 has 14 residues. V lost 5 bases and J lost 2, with 15 bases in between. Germline CDR1 SQVTM, CDR2 ANQGSEA.

This clone was counted a single time. V and J are TRBV5-6 and TRBJ1-5; a weak D match, TRBD1 (5 bases). Germline lookup yields CDR1 SGHDT and CDR2 YYEEEE. The CDR3 loop spans 17 amino acids. Trimming removed 1 base from V and 4 bases from J, with 18 bases in between. CDR3 residues: CASSLFSKAGENQPQHF. For the CDR3, the DNA is TGTGCCAGCAGCTTGTTCTCCAAGGCGGGGGAGAATCAGCCCCAGCATTTT.

J is TRBJ1-1 and V is TRBV5-1; D is undetermined. Between the trimmed V and J ends, which lost 0 bases and 0 bases, there was a span of 12 bases. CDR1 and CDR2 (germline): SGHRS, YFSETQ. CDR3 length: 16 amino acids. In DNA form, the CDR3 reads TGCGCCAGCAGCTTGGTCGCGGGCCAAATGAACACTGAAGCTTTCTTT. Translation gives CASSLVAGQMNTEAFF.

The chain joins TRBV30 to TRBJ1-1, with D maybe TRBD1 (6 bases). The V end lost 5 bases, the J end lost 4 bases, and 11 bases lay between the germline ends. CDR1 is GTSNPN and CDR2 is SVGIG in the germline V gene (reference sequence). CDR3 length: 12 residues. DNA for the CDR3: TGTGCCTGGCGAAGGGGGGGCACTGAAGCTTTCTTT. Protein product: CAWRRGGTEAFF.

The chain uses TRBV29-1 and TRBJ2-3; perhaps TRBD1 as D (6 bases). Germline V CDR1 and CDR2: SQVTM, ANQGSEA. The germline V and J ends were trimmed by 7 bases and 3 bases, with 11 bases remaining between them. This CDR3 spans 12 amino acids. The CDR3 DNA is TGCAGCGCATCCGGACAGACAGATACGCAGTATTTT. This translates into CSASGQTDTQYF.

The CDR3 sequence is CASCPDRGLGNTIYF. The DNA for the CDR3 is TGTGCCAGTTGCCCGGACAGGGGGCTTGGAAACACCATATATTTT. The J gene is TRBJ1-3, the V gene TRBV19; TRBD1 aligns across 11 bases. Germline lookup yields CDR1 LNHDA and CDR2 SQIVND (reference sequence). CDR3 length equals 15 residues. The trim removed 8 bases at V and 3 bases at J, leaving 6 bases unmatched.

The J gene is TRBJ1-6, the V gene TRBV30, with 7 bases fitting TRBD1. With V trimmed by 5 bases and J by 10 bases, 5 bases remained unmatched. Germline CDR1 GTSNPN, CDR2 SVGIG (reference sequence). The CDR3 consists of 12 residues. CDR3 loop: CAWGTGESPLHF. CDR3 DNA: TGTGCCTGGGGTACAGGGGAATCACCCCTCCACTTT.

The chain links TRBV5-4 to TRBJ2-1; 8 nucleotides line up with TRBD2. This CDR3 has 15 residues. Germline loops: CDR1 SGHNT, CDR2 YYREEE (reference sequence). V was pared by 1 base and J by 5 bases, with 5 bases of the junction left unmatched. The CDR3 bases are TGTGCCAGCAGCTTGACTAGCGGAAATAACAATGAGCAGTTCTTC. Its protein is CASSLTSGNNNEQFF.

The chain combines TRBV5-6 with TRBJ2-5, with D perhaps TRBD1 (6 bases). The end of the DNA fits TRBJ2-7 better, so the J call may be wrong. The CDR3 runs to 14 residues. Looked up from germline, CDR1 is SGHDT and CDR2 is YYEEEE. This CDR3 reads CASSFGDTTYEQYF. The CDR3 DNA is TGTGCCAGCAGCTTTGGGGACACCACCTACGAGCAGTACTTC.

The chain carries TRBV7-2 and TRBJ1-3; D is undetermined. The V gene's germline CDR1 is SGHTA and CDR2 FQGNSA. The ends were cut back, 6 bases at V and 0 bases at J, with 18 bases in the middle. This CDR3 spans 17 amino acids. In DNA form, the CDR3 reads TGTGCCAGCAGTCGCAGCGCACTAACGACCTCTGGAAACACCATATATTTT. It translates to CASSRSALTTSGNTIYF. Combining the CDR3 with reference TRBV7-2 and TRBJ1-3 gives the whole variable domain GAGVSQSPSNKVTEKGKDVELRCDPISGHTALYWYRQSLGQGLEFLIYFQGNSAPDKSGLPSDRFSAERTGGSVSTLTIQRTQQEDSAVYLCASSRSALTTSGNTIYFGEGSWLTVV.

The chain links TRBV2 to TRBJ1-6; 9 nucleotides agree with TRBD1. The CDR3 has 15 amino acids. Germline-derived CDR1 and CDR2 are SNHLY and FYNNEI. V lost 4 bases to trimming and J lost 9 bases; unmatched junction nucleotides: 7. CDR3 protein: CASSGDRGNSSPLHF. The CDR3 nucleotides read TGTGCCAGCAGTGGAGACAGGGGGAATAGTTCACCCCTCCACTTT.

J is TRBJ1-4 and V is TRBV5-5; TRBD1 agrees at 9 bases. CDR1 is SGHKS, CDR2 YYEKEE, per germline (reference sequence). The V gene end was trimmed by 2 bases and the J gene end by 8 bases; junction bases not matched to a gene: 7. CDR3 length: 15 residues. As DNA, the CDR3 is TGTGCCAGCAGCTTATTCTTGGGACAGGGCGAAAAACTGTTTTTT. Its translation: CASSLFLGQGEKLFF.

This chain connects TRBV5-6 to TRBJ2-7; D might be TRBD1 (6 bases). V was shortened by 3 bases and J by 3 bases, with 10 bases between the two germline ends. The CDR3 is 13 residues long. The V gene's germline CDR1 is SGHDT and CDR2 YYEEEE. CDR3 sequence: CASSSGQSYEQYF. CDR3 coding DNA: TGTGCCAGCAGCTCGGGACAAAGCTACGAGCAGTACTTC.

As for this clone: Different DNA sequences within this sample yield the same CDR3. The chain is built from TRBV19 and TRBJ1-1; 7 bases agree with TRBD1. This CDR3 has 14 residues. The V gene end was trimmed by 1 base and the J gene end by 1 base; junction bases not matched to a gene: 0. Looked up from germline, CDR1 is LNHDA and CDR2 is SQIVND (reference sequence). CDR3 sequence reads: CASSIGTGNTEAFF. CDR3 sequence (DNA): TGTGCCAGTAGTATAGGGACAGGGAACACTGAAGCTTTCTTT.

J is TRBJ2-7 and V is TRBV6-5, with TRBD1 matching over 11 bases. The CDR3 length is 15 residues. Losses at the gene ends were 7 bases for V and 6 bases for J; bases not matched to a gene: 11. In germline, CDR1 is MNHEY, CDR2 SVGAGI. In DNA form, the CDR3 reads TGTGCCAGCAAAATCCGGGACAGGGGGTCCCGCGAGCAGTACTTC. Residues: CASKIRDRGSREQYF.

The J gene is TRBJ2-1, the V gene TRBV5-1; a possible D gene is TRBD1 (6 bases). V was pared by 0 bases and J by 1 base, with 11 bases between. This CDR3 has 16 residues. CDR1 and CDR2 from the germline V gene are SGHRS and YFSETQ. In DNA, the CDR3 is TGCGCCAGCAGCTTGGACGGACAGCAATCCTACAATGAGCAGTTCTTC. It encodes CASSLDGQQSYNEQFF. Supplemented by reference TRBV5-1 and TRBJ2-1, the full variable domain reads KAGVTQTPRYLIKTRGQQVTLSCSPISGHRSVSWYQQTPGQGLQFLFEYFSETQRNKGNFPGRFSGRQFSNSRSEMNVSTLELGDSALYLCASSLDGQQSYNEQFFGPGTRLTVL.

This clone has a single count. The rearrangement links TRBV13 to TRBJ2-7, with unresolved D. V was clipped by 1 base and J by 2 bases, with 6 bases between them. Per the germline V gene, CDR1 is PRHDT and CDR2 is FYEKMQ (reference sequence). There are 13 residues in the CDR3. Here the CDR3 reads CASSLAYTYEQYF. CDR3 in DNA: TGTGCCAGCAGCTTAGCGTACACCTACGAGCAGTACTTC.

This clone appeared a few times. The V gene is TRBV7-2, the J gene TRBJ2-3, with D possibly being TRBD2 (7 bases). The CDR3 totals 14 residues. V lost 6 bases to trimming and J lost 4 bases, with 14 bases between them. In germline, CDR1 is SGHTA, CDR2 FQGNSA. The CDR3: CASSWGGRADTQYF. The CDR3 DNA sequence: TGTGCCAGCAGTTGGGGGGGCCGCGCAGATACGCAGTATTTT.

The genes are TRBV5-6 and TRBJ1-1; perhaps TRBD1 as D (6 bases). V shed 3 bases and J shed 2 bases, with 14 bases lying between them. From germline, CDR1 is SGHDT and CDR2 YYEEEE. The length of the CDR3 is 15 residues. CDR3 residues: CASSSPGRGNTEAFF. CDR3 sequence (DNA): TGTGCCAGCAGCTCCCCTGGCAGGGGAAACACTGAAGCTTTCTTT.